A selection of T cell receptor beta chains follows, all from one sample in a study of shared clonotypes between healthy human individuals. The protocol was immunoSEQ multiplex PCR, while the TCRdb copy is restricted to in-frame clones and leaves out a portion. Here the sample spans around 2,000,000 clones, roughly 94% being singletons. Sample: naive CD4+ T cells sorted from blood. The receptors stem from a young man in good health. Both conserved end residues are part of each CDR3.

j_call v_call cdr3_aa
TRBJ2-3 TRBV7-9 CASSLIAGVTDTQYF
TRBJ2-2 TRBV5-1 CASSGGTSTGELFF
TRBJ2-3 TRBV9 CASSEGEGASGVSTDTQYF
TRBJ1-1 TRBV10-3 CAISREEGTEAFF
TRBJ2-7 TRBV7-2 CASSPRKGVEQYF
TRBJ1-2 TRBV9 CASSVDQAGVGGYTF
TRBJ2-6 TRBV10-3 CAISDQDSAVAGANVLTF
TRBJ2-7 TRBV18 CASSPDSGSLYEQYF
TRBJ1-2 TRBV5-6 CASSLEQRSDGYTF
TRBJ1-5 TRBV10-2 CASRDGDRSGQPQHF
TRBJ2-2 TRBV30 CAWSRGHNTGELFF
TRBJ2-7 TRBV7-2 CASSWDGSYEQYF
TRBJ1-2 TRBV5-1 CASSQNQPQIYGYTF
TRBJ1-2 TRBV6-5 CASSYLGPAGYTF